Each of the 27 T cell receptor beta chains below was sequenced from the same sample in a study of T cells in Graves' hyperthyroidism and ophthalmopathy. Amplification yielded TCR beta CDR3 regions, with RNA transcripts as the source. HTBI primers were used for first-round RT-PCR of the TCR CDR3. TCRdb used MiXCR to reprocess the multiplex PCR reads, holding one entry per CDR3 protein. The table shows about 520,000 distinct CDR3 sequences, with about 24% occurring only once. Material: blood. These receptor sequences come from a woman in her twenties or thirties with Graves' ophthalmopathy.

This clonotype was found many times. This chain joins TRBV19 and TRBJ2-7; a possible D gene is TRBD2 (5 bases). Per germline, CDR1 LNHDA and CDR2 SQIVND (reference sequence). The CDR3 sequence is 14 residues long. V was pared by 4 bases and J by 0 bases, with 10 bases between. CDR3: CASSKDGSSYEQYF. The DNA of the CDR3 is TGTGCCAGTAGTAAGGATGGGAGCTCCTACGAGCAGTACTTC. Drawing the rest from reference TRBV19 and TRBJ2-7, the complete variable domain is DGGITQSPKYLFRKEGQNVTLSCEQNLNHDAMYWYRQDPGQGLRLIYYSQIVNDFQKGDIAEGYSVSREKKESFPLTVTSAQKNPTAFYLCASSKDGSSYEQYFGPGTRLTVT.

This clonotype showed up just a few times. J is TRBJ2-5 and V is TRBV12-3 or TRBV12-4; D possibly corresponds to TRBD2 (6 bases). The CDR3 loop spans 16 amino acids. V lost 1 base to trimming and J lost 1 base, with 13 bases between them. For the CDR3, the DNA is TGTGCCAGCAGTTTAGGGCAGGTGGGGGGCCAAGAGACCCAGTACTTC. Amino acid sequence: CASSLGQVGGQETQYF.

This clonotype was seen at least ten times. The gene calls are TRBV6-5 and TRBJ1-1; D unclear. V was shortened by 3 bases and J by 3 bases, with 11 bases between the two germline ends. The length of the CDR3 is 14 residues. Per germline, CDR1 MNHEY and CDR2 SVGAGI. The CDR3: CASSYERIHTEAFF. CDR3 bases: TGTGCCAGCAGTTATGAGAGGATACACACTGAAGCTTTCTTT.

This clonotype was recorded a few times. This rearrangement joins TRBV6-1 to TRBJ2-7; D gene ambiguous. Germline values: CDR1 MNHNS, CDR2 SASEGT. This CDR3 has 14 amino acids. V was pared by 4 bases and J by 0 bases, with 10 bases between. CDR3 amino acids: CASSVKGYSYEQYF. The CDR3 DNA sequence: TGTGCCAGCAGTGTAAAAGGGTACTCCTACGAGCAGTACTTC.

This clonotype has ten or more counts. The chain links TRBV27 to TRBJ1-1; unclear D gene. Germline CDR1 is MNHEY and CDR2 is SMNVEV (reference sequence). The ends were cut back, 5 bases at V and 7 bases at J, with 14 bases in the middle. The CDR3 extends over 13 amino acids. This CDR3 reads CASSPRKGYEAFF. The CDR3 bases are TGTGCCAGCAGTCCTCGGAAGGGTTATGAAGCTTTCTTT.

This clonotype has only a few counts. V usage is TRBV28 and J usage is TRBJ2-5, with 10 bases matching TRBD2. The J segment lost 4 bases and the V segment lost 6 bases, leaving 11 bases of the junction unmatched. CDR3 length: 16 amino acids. Germline lookup yields CDR1 MDHEN and CDR2 SYDVKM. DNA for the CDR3: TGTGCCAGCAGCTCAAGAGGCCTAGCGGGAGCAGAGACCCAGTACTTC. This gives the protein CASSSRGLAGAETQYF.

About this clonotype: The DNA is left out, because the CDR3 cannot be placed on it with certainty; the CDR3 is given as TCRdb lists it. The rearrangement uses TRBV29-1 and TRBJ1-1; the table's TRBD1 call for D was not verified on the DNA. CDR1 is SQVTM and CDR2 is ANQGSEA in the germline V gene. Inclusive of both ends, the CDR3 amounts to 11 amino acids. The CDR3: CSVGGGTEGFF.

The chain uses TRBV7-2 and TRBJ2-7, with a possible D match to TRBD1 (6 bases). This CDR3 is 15 amino acids long. Germline CDR1 is SGHTA and CDR2 is FQGNSA. V shed 9 bases and J shed 0 bases, with 18 bases lying between them. CDR3 DNA sequence: TGTGCCAGTTCCCTCCTCAGGGGTACCTCCTACGAGCAGTACTTC. Its translation is CASSLLRGTSYEQYF.

This clonotype came up many times. This sequence joins TRBV18 and TRBJ1-1; 11 positions match TRBD1. After removal of 3 bases from V and 11 bases from J, the junction contained 5 bases not matched to a gene. Germline CDR1 reads KGHSH; CDR2 reads LQKENI. The CDR3 is 13 residues long. The CDR3 DNA sequence: TGTGCCAGCTCACCTCCGGGACAGGGGGTTGCTTTCTTT. This sequence encodes CASSPPGQGVAFF.

This clonotype has at least ten counts. The chain recombines TRBV7-2 with TRBJ2-7, with 7 positions matching TRBD2. This CDR3 comprises 14 residues. The germline gives CDR1 SGHTA, CDR2 FQGNSA. Trimming removed 1 base from V and 1 base from J; junction bases left unmatched: 1. This CDR3 is CASSLGDYSYEQYF. For the CDR3, the DNA is TGTGCCAGCAGCTTAGGGGACTATTCCTACGAGCAGTACTTC. Using reference TRBV7-2 and TRBJ2-7 for the parts outside the CDR3, the full variable domain is GAGVSQSPSNKVTEKGKDVELRCDPISGHTALYWYRQSLGQGLEFLIYFQGNSAPDKSGLPSDRFSAERTGGSVSTLTIQRTQQEDSAVYLCASSLGDYSYEQYFGPGTRLTVT.

At least ten counts were recorded for this clonotype. The rearrangement links TRBV20-1 to TRBJ2-5; no firm D call. This CDR3 comprises 11 residues. With 3 bases removed from V and 14 bases from J, the gap between germline ends came to 16 bases. The V gene's germline CDR1 is DFQATT and CDR2 SNEGSKA (reference sequence). DNA of the CDR3: TGCAGTGCTAGTGGATCGACAAGGGATTACTTC. Translated: CSASGSTRDYF.

This clonotype turned up a few times. This sequence joins TRBV20-1 and TRBJ2-7; perhaps TRBD2 as D (5 bases). CDR3 length: 14 residues. Trimming cost V 6 bases and J 0 bases, with 15 bases left between them. Germline lookup yields CDR1 DFQATT and CDR2 SNEGSKA (reference sequence). The CDR3 DNA is TGCAGTGCCAAGACTATAGTCAGCTCCTACGAGCAGTACTTC. This codes for CSAKTIVSSYEQYF.

The V call is TRBV20-1, the J call TRBJ2-7, with D perhaps matching TRBD2 (6 bases). The CDR3 consists of 13 residues. CDR1 and CDR2 from the germline V gene are DFQATT and SNEGSKA (reference sequence). V was pared by 5 bases and J by 2 bases, with 13 bases between. The CDR3 here is CSAPRGSPYEQYF. DNA for the CDR3: TGCAGTGCTCCCCGGGGGTCACCCTACGAGCAGTACTTC.

This chain joins TRBV16 and TRBJ1-1, with D possibly TRBD1 on 5 matching bases. Germline V gene sequence: CDR1 KGHSY, CDR2 FQNENV. This CDR3 comprises 15 residues. Trimming left V 0 bases short and J 4 bases short, with 12 bases between. The CDR3 DNA follows: TGTGCCAGCAGCCAATCGAGGGACGATTCCACTGAAGCTTTCTTT. Amino acid sequence: CASSQSRDDSTEAFF.

The V gene is TRBV30, the J gene TRBJ1-1, with D tentatively TRBD1 (5 bases). CDR1 and CDR2 from the germline V gene are GTSNPN and SVGIG (reference sequence). Trimming shortened V by 2 bases and J by 3 bases, and 7 bases separated the two germline ends. CDR3 length: 12 amino acids. This CDR3 reads CAWSRGYTEAFF. The DNA of the CDR3 is TGTGCCTGGAGTCGGGGGTACACTGAAGCTTTCTTT.

This clonotype came up once. The chain links TRBV9 to TRBJ2-2; 9 nucleotides align to TRBD2. Trimming removed 0 bases from V and 2 bases from J; junction bases left unmatched: 5. This CDR3 region has 17 residues. Germline V lookup: CDR1 SGDLS, CDR2 YYNGEE. CDR3: CASSVVAGAPNTGELFF. Here the CDR3 DNA reads TGTGCCAGCAGCGTAGTAGCGGGGGCCCCAAACACCGGGGAGCTGTTTTTT. Filled out from reference TRBV9 and TRBJ2-2, the complete variable domain reads DSGVTQTPKHLITATGQRVTLRCSPRSGDLSVYWYQQSLDQGLQFLIQYYNGEERAKGNILERFSAQQFPDLHSELNLSSLELGDSALYFCASSVVAGAPNTGELFFGEGSRLTVL.

This clonotype has at least ten counts. This sequence joins TRBV15 and TRBJ1-5; D is uncertain. V was cut by 5 bases and J by 0 bases, with 17 bases left in between. The germline V gene has CDR1 LNHNV and CDR2 YYDKDF (reference sequence). The CDR3 covers 17 residues. CDR3 amino acids: CATSPNTPAVSNQPQHF. The CDR3 coding sequence is TGTGCCACCAGCCCCAACACCCCGGCAGTTAGCAATCAGCCCCAGCATTTT.

The chain couples TRBV28 to TRBJ2-7; 9 bases line up with TRBD1. The CDR3 consists of 16 residues. Germline CDR1 is MDHEN and CDR2 is SYDVKM. J lost 0 bases, V lost 6 bases, and 9 bases had no gene match. The CDR3 coding sequence is TGTGCCAGCAGCTCCTACAGGGGGCGCGCCTCCTACGAGCAGTACTTC. As protein: CASSSYRGRASYEQYF.

This clonotype was counted ten times or more. This rearrangement joins TRBV19 to TRBJ1-1, with D unclear. Germline CDR1 and CDR2: LNHDA and SQIVND (reference sequence). Trimming removed 4 bases at V and 10 bases at J, with 10 bases between. This CDR3 comprises 11 residues. The CDR3 sequence: CASSSGLSAFF. In nucleotides, the CDR3 is TGTGCCAGTAGTAGTGGACTGTCAGCTTTCTTT. Using reference TRBV19 and TRBJ1-1 for the parts outside the CDR3, the full variable domain is DGGITQSPKYLFRKEGQNVTLSCEQNLNHDAMYWYRQDPGQGLRLIYYSQIVNDFQKGDIAEGYSVSREKKESFPLTVTSAQKNPTAFYLCASSSGLSAFFGQGTRLTVV.

This clonotype has ten or more counts. The chain couples TRBV12-3 or TRBV12-4 to TRBJ1-5, with 8 bases aligning to TRBD1. V lost 3 bases, J lost 5 bases, and 3 bases stayed unmatched. The length of the CDR3 is 14 residues. The CDR3 coding sequence is TGTGCCAGCAGTTTCGGACAGGGTGATCAGCCCCAGCATTTT. Protein product: CASSFGQGDQPQHF.

This clonotype was detected many times. This rearrangement joins TRBV9 to TRBJ1-1; D remains unclear. This CDR3 is 16 amino acids long. Germline V gives CDR1 SGDLS, CDR2 YYNGEE. V was cut by 4 bases and J by 0 bases, with 16 bases left in between. As DNA, the CDR3 is TGTGCCAGCAGCCCCGGGCCGGAGGGCATGAACACTGAAGCTTTCTTT. This gives the protein CASSPGPEGMNTEAFF.

This chain connects TRBV5-1 to TRBJ2-5; either TRBD1 or TRBD2 may supply D (5 bases each). Germline V gives CDR1 SGHRS, CDR2 YFSETQ. V was shortened by 0 bases and J by 7 bases, with 13 bases between the two germline ends. The CDR3 totals 14 residues. This chain's CDR3 is CASSLVGVQRTQYF. The CDR3 region has the DNA TGCGCCAGCAGCTTGGTGGGGGTCCAAAGGACCCAGTACTTC.

This clonotype has ten or more counts. The CDR3 DNA reads as TGTGCCAGCAGTGAATGGTCCACTGAAGCTTTCTTT. It translates to CASSEWSTEAFF. V usage is TRBV6-1 and J usage is TRBJ1-1, with D uncertain. Germline CDR1 MNHNS, CDR2 SASEGT. The ends were cut back, 2 bases at V and 4 bases at J, with 5 bases in the middle. The CDR3 loop spans 12 amino acids.

This clonotype was counted ten times or more. The chain carries TRBV4-1 and TRBJ2-5, with TRBD2 matching over 9 bases. Germline V gene lookup returns CDR1 MGHRA and CDR2 YSYEKL. This CDR3 region has 14 residues. The trim removed 2 bases at V and 5 bases at J, leaving 3 bases unmatched. For the CDR3, the DNA is TGCGCCAGCAGCCAACAAGGACTAGCGGAGACCCAGTACTTC. Translation gives CASSQQGLAETQYF.

This clonotype was counted at least ten times. V and J are TRBV5-1 and TRBJ2-7, with D possibly being TRBD1 (6 bases). The CDR3 sequence is 12 residues long. V shed 6 bases and J shed 4 bases, with 11 bases lying between them. Germline CDR1 is SGHRS and CDR2 is YFSETQ. CDR3 sequence: CASTDSQYEQYF. The CDR3 nucleotides read TGCGCCAGCACGGACAGCCAGTACGAGCAGTACTTC.

Note on this clonotype: This may come from a read error, since a much larger clone is one base off. V usage is TRBV7-2 and J usage is TRBJ1-1, with 9 bases fitting TRBD1. CDR1 SGHTA and CDR2 FQGNSA come from the germline V gene. The CDR3 spans 15 residues. CDR3 loop: CASSLRTGVNTEACF. The CDR3 region has the DNA TGTGCCAGCAGTCTAAGGACAGGGGTAAACACTGAAGCTTGCTTT.

This clonotype was picked up many times. V is TRBV30 and J is TRBJ1-2, with D tentatively TRBD1 (5 bases). V lost 2 bases and J 7 bases, leaving 17 bases between the germline ends. The CDR3 has 14 residues. Germline V gene lookup returns CDR1 GTSNPN and CDR2 SVGIG (reference sequence). CDR3 sequence reads: CAWSSDGTRFGYTF. DNA of the CDR3: TGTGCCTGGAGTTCAGACGGGACCCGCTTTGGCTACACCTTC.